What follows are 15 T cell receptor beta chains derived from one specimen sequenced in a study of shared clonotypes between healthy human individuals. Terminally differentiated effector memory CD45RA+ cells were excluded by CCR7 positive selection of CD45RO-negative cells. Clones were sequenced by immunoSEQ multiplex PCR, and TCRdb holds only the in-frame ones, with some missing. This table has some 2.1 million clones, less than 95% appearing once. Specimen: naive CD8+ T cells sorted from blood. The receptors shown here come from a man between 18 and 35 years old in good health.

V usage is TRBV14 and J usage is TRBJ1-2, with no clear D. The CDR3 contains 15 residues. Germline values: CDR1 SGHDN, CDR2 FVKESK. V was cut by 4 bases and J by 2 bases, with 14 bases left in between. The CDR3 reads CASSPYTETNYGYTF. The DNA of the CDR3 is TGTGCCAGCAGCCCATACACGGAAACGAACTATGGCTACACCTTC.

This clone has only one observation. The chain employs TRBV4-1 and TRBJ2-7, with TRBD1 as a possible D gene (6 bases). Between the trimmed V and J ends, which lost 2 bases and 5 bases, there was a span of 16 bases. This CDR3 region has 15 residues. Germline V gene lookup returns CDR1 MGHRA and CDR2 YSYEKL. CDR3 amino acids: CASSQTGYGSHEQYF. CDR3 coding DNA: TGCGCCAGCAGCCAAACAGGGTATGGTAGCCACGAGCAGTACTTC.

The V gene is TRBV7-8, the J gene TRBJ2-7; D perhaps matches TRBD1 (6 bases). Trimming removed 1 base at V and 2 bases at J, with 9 bases between. The germline gives CDR1 SGHVS, CDR2 FQNEAQ. The CDR3 is made up of 14 amino acids. The CDR3 nucleotides are TGTGCCAGCAGCTTAGGGGACACCACCTACGAGCAGTACTTC. Translating it yields CASSLGDTTYEQYF.

CDR3 sequence reads: CASSPHREPGTEAFF. The CDR3 bases are TGTGCCAGCAGCCCCCACAGGGAACCTGGCACTGAAGCTTTCTTT. The chain combines TRBV9 with TRBJ1-1; tentatively, D is TRBD1 (6 bases). The germline V gene encodes CDR1 SGDLS and CDR2 YYNGEE. The CDR3 is 15 amino acids. Trimming removed 4 bases at V and 4 bases at J, with 17 bases between. Complete variable domain (other parts from reference TRBV9 and TRBJ1-1): DSGVTQTPKHLITATGQRVTLRCSPRSGDLSVYWYQQSLDQGLQFLIQYYNGEERAKGNILERFSAQQFPDLHSELNLSSLELGDSALYFCASSPHREPGTEAFFGQGTRLTVV.

The chain uses TRBV30 and TRBJ1-6; D call uncertain. Per germline, CDR1 GTSNPN and CDR2 SVGIG (reference sequence). The germline V and J ends were trimmed by 1 base and 7 bases, with 2 bases remaining between them. The CDR3 totals 11 residues. As DNA, the CDR3 is TGTGCCTGGAGTGGGAATTCACCCCTCCACTTT. It yields the protein CAWSGNSPLHF.

The chain recombines TRBV19 with TRBJ2-3; 14 bases align to TRBD2. Germline assignment: CDR1 LNHDA and CDR2 SQIVND (reference sequence). V shed 5 bases, J shed 3 bases, and the junction held 13 bases outside the gene matches. This CDR3 region has 19 residues. Here the CDR3 DNA reads TGTGCCAGTAGTCCGGAAAAGGGACTAGCGGGAGATAGAACAGATACGCAGTATTTT. This codes for CASSPEKGLAGDRTDTQYF.

Only a few counts were recorded for this clone. The chain employs TRBV7-9 and TRBJ1-6; unclear D gene. Per germline, CDR1 SEHNR and CDR2 FQNEAQ (reference sequence). The CDR3 contains 12 residues. The V end was cut by 6 bases, the J end by 8 bases, with 8 bases between. The CDR3 protein is CASRTGDSPLHF. The CDR3 DNA sequence: TGTGCCAGCAGGACTGGGGATTCACCCCTCCACTTT.

This chain joins TRBV14 and TRBJ2-7, with 7 positions matching TRBD1. Germline assignment: CDR1 SGHDN and CDR2 FVKESK. The CDR3 runs 13 residues. V gave up 6 bases and J gave up 6 bases; unmatched junction bases: 8. CDR3 sequence: CASSWQGVSEQYF. The CDR3 DNA reads as TGTGCCAGCAGTTGGCAGGGGGTCTCCGAGCAGTACTTC.

The V gene is TRBV21-1, the J gene TRBJ1-6. TRBV21-1 is a listed pseudogene. The CDR3 consists of 12 residues. The DNA of the CDR3 is TGTGCCAGCCTCGAGGGGCACTCACCCCTCCACTTT. This encodes CASLEGHSPLHF.

The chain links TRBV27 to TRBJ2-7; TRBD1 or TRBD2 may be the D gene (6 bases each). Germline V gene data show CDR1 as MNHEY and CDR2 as SMNVEV (reference sequence). V lost 6 bases, J lost 6 bases, and 21 bases lay in between. CDR3 size: 15 residues. CDR3 sequence (DNA): TGTGCCAGCAGGACCCCGTGGGGGGCAGTTGGCGAGCAGTACTTC. Translating it yields CASRTPWGAVGEQYF.

The DNA for the CDR3 is TGTGCCAGCATCGCGGAGCCCAACACTGAAGCTTTCTTT. Translating it yields CASIAEPNTEAFF. The rearrangement links TRBV2 to TRBJ1-1; D is undetermined. This CDR3 has 13 residues. V gave up 7 bases and J gave up 2 bases, with 11 bases separating them. The V gene's germline CDR1 is SNHLY and CDR2 FYNNEI. Supplemented by reference TRBV2 and TRBJ1-1, the full variable domain reads EPEVTQTPSHQVTQMGQEVILRCVPISNHLYFYWYRQILGQKVEFLVSFYNNEISEKSEIFDDQFSVERPDGSNFTLKIRSTKLEDSAMYFCASIAEPNTEAFFGQGTRLTVV.

The CDR3 DNA reads TGTGCCAGCAGCCAAGATCCGGGCCCCGAAGAGACCCAGTACTTC. This gives the protein CASSQDPGPEETQYF. This chain joins TRBV4-2 and TRBJ2-5; no definite D call. This CDR3 contains 15 residues. Trimming left V 0 bases short and J 3 bases short, with 11 bases between. Looked up from germline, CDR1 is LGHNA and CDR2 is YNFKEQ.

This rearrangement joins TRBV30 to TRBJ2-1, with D possibly TRBD2 on 6 matching bases. The CDR3 runs to 13 residues. The germline CDR1 and CDR2 sequences are GTSNPN and SVGIG (reference sequence). V lost 3 bases to trimming and J lost 6 bases, with 12 bases between them. The CDR3 spells CAWRGLNLNEQFF. The CDR3 bases are TGTGCCTGGAGGGGACTCAACCTCAATGAGCAGTTCTTC.

This chain joins TRBV5-5 and TRBJ2-7, with 8 bases identical to TRBD1. The V gene end was trimmed by 2 bases and the J gene end by 4 bases; junction bases not matched to a gene: 8. From germline, CDR1 is SGHKS and CDR2 YYEKEE (reference sequence). This CDR3 is 15 amino acids long. In nucleotides, the CDR3 is TGTGCCAGCAGCTTCTTCCCGGACAGGGAATACGAGCAGTACTTC. Translated, it gives CASSFFPDREYEQYF.

This clone was picked up one time. The chain links TRBV28 to TRBJ1-2, with a possible D match to TRBD1 (5 bases). Looked up from germline, CDR1 is MDHEN and CDR2 is SYDVKM. Deletions cut 2 bases from V and 3 bases from J, with 16 bases between. The CDR3 is 16 amino acids. The CDR3 DNA reads TGTGCCAGCAGTTTACCGGCAGGGACGGACTACTATGGCTACACCTTC. This sequence encodes CASSLPAGTDYYGYTF.